These 17 T cell receptor beta chains originate from one sample sequenced in a study of blood T cells in healthy people across ages. Sample-barcoded 5' priming and a J-beta primer mix drove a second PCR of roughly 6 to 12 cycles. TCRdb re-analysed the 5' RACE reads in MiXCR, keeping a single row per CDR3 protein. The sample holds just over 800,000 distinct CDR3 sequences, 62% seen once. Sequenced input: blood. The receptor set was obtained from a man in his thirties or forties in good health.

J is TRBJ2-3 and V is TRBV7-9; weak D call: TRBD2 (5 bases). The CDR3 is made up of 17 amino acids. Per the germline V gene, CDR1 is SEHNR and CDR2 is FQNEAQ (reference sequence). The germline V and J ends were trimmed by 4 bases and 2 bases, with 19 bases remaining between them. Here the CDR3 DNA reads TGTGCCAGCAGCTCACGACTATCTTCGGCGGACACAGATACGCAGTATTTT. This sequence encodes CASSSRLSSADTDTQYF.

V usage is TRBV29-1 and J usage is TRBJ1-2; D remains ambiguous. Germline V lookup: CDR1 SQVTM, CDR2 ANQGSEA. Between the trimmed V and J ends, which lost 3 bases and 4 bases, there was a span of 12 bases. The CDR3 spans 13 residues. The CDR3 region is CSVESGLSYGYTF. In DNA form, the CDR3 reads TGCAGCGTTGAGTCGGGGTTATCCTATGGCTACACCTTC.

V is TRBV7-9 and J is TRBJ1-4, with D perhaps TRBD1 (6 bases). The CDR3 runs to 15 residues. Deletions cut 5 bases from V and 5 bases from J, with 15 bases between. CDR1 is SEHNR and CDR2 is FQNEAQ in the germline V gene (reference sequence). CDR3 region: CASSPWTVENEKLFF. The CDR3 DNA follows: TGTGCCAGCAGCCCATGGACAGTCGAGAATGAAAAACTGTTTTTT.

The chain has TRBV12-3 or TRBV12-4 and TRBJ1-5; D is perhaps TRBD1 (5 bases). CDR3 length: 14 residues. The ends were cut back, 8 bases at V and 4 bases at J, with 15 bases in the middle. The DNA for the CDR3 is TGTGCCAGCTCCTACCTGGGGGGAAATCAGCCCCAGCATTTT. Translation: CASSYLGGNQPQHF.

V and J are TRBV24-1 and TRBJ2-3; 7 nucleotides agree with TRBD2. Germline lookup yields CDR1 KGHDR and CDR2 SFDVKD. The V and J ends lost 1 base and 2 bases, in that order; junction bases with no gene match: 11. The CDR3 is 18 amino acids. CDR3 region: CATSDLGRSSGLTDTQYF. Written as DNA, the CDR3 is TGTGCCACCAGTGATTTAGGACGTTCTAGCGGACTCACAGATACGCAGTATTTT.

As to this clonotype: The junction does not match germline at one end; this may be a read error. The chain uses TRBV6-2 or TRBV6-3 and TRBJ2-7, with D possibly called TRBD1 or TRBD2 (6 bases each). Looked up from germline, CDR1 is MNHEY and CDR2 is SVGEGT. The CDR3 is 14 residues long. The CDR3 sequence is CAITGAGATYDQYF. For the CDR3, the DNA is TGTGCCATTACGGGGGCAGGGGCGACCTACGATCAGTACTTC.

The chain uses TRBV27 and TRBJ2-1; 10 positions agree with TRBD2. The J segment lost 13 bases and the V segment lost 1 base, leaving 7 bases of the junction unmatched. Germline V gene data show CDR1 as MNHEY and CDR2 as SMNVEV (reference sequence). This CDR3 is 14 amino acids long. The CDR3 DNA reads as TGTGCCAGCAGTTTATTGGCTAGCGGGGGTCCCCAGTTCTTC. Its translation is CASSLLASGGPQFF.

This clonotype was observed a few times. CDR3 in DNA: TGTGCCAGCAGTTTTTTTGTCAACAATGAGCAGTTCTTC. Protein: CASSFFVNNEQFF. The V and J genes are TRBV12-3 or TRBV12-4 and TRBJ2-1; D unresolved. V was cut by 3 bases and J by 5 bases, with 8 bases left in between. The CDR3 length is 13 residues.

The genes are TRBV7-2 and TRBJ1-4, with TRBD1 as a possible D gene (6 bases). Germline V gives CDR1 SGHTA, CDR2 FQGNSA. V dropped 0 bases and J dropped 5 bases, with 10 bases sitting between them. The CDR3 is 15 amino acids. CDR3: CASSLAAGGNEKLFF. The DNA for the CDR3 is TGTGCCAGCAGCTTAGCCGCCGGGGGCAATGAAAAACTGTTTTTT.

The rearrangement links TRBV6-5 to TRBJ2-1; 9 nucleotides agree with TRBD2. V shed 5 bases and J 8 bases; nucleotides not matched to a gene: 13. The CDR3 has 16 residues. CDR1 and CDR2 (germline): MNHEY, SVGAGI. This CDR3 reads CASSPAGTSRSHEQFF. CDR3 coding DNA: TGTGCCAGCAGTCCCGCCGGGACTAGCAGGAGCCATGAGCAGTTCTTC.

This chain links TRBV25-1 with TRBJ1-5; D remains ambiguous. V was trimmed by 6 bases and J by 4 bases, leaving 13 bases between them. There are 14 residues in the CDR3. The germline CDR1 and CDR2 sequences are MGHDK and SYGVNS. The CDR3 spells CASSHLDGNQPQHF. The CDR3 DNA follows: TGTGCCAGCAGCCACCTGGACGGAAATCAGCCCCAGCATTTT. The variable domain in full, completed from reference TRBV25-1 and TRBJ1-5, reads EADIYQTPRYLVIGTGKKITLECSQTMGHDKMYWYQQDPGMELHLIHYSYGVNSTEKGDLSSESTVSRIRTEHFPLTLESARPSHTSQYLCASSHLDGNQPQHFGDGTRLSIL.

The chain recombines TRBV29-1 with TRBJ2-7; D is possibly TRBD2 (5 bases). TRBJ2-5 explains the end of the DNA better; the J call may be wrong. Germline V gene data show CDR1 as SQVTM and CDR2 as ANQGSEA. This CDR3 contains 12 residues. Written as DNA, the CDR3 is TGCAGCGTTGAAGGGCCAGAGGGGACCCAGTACTTC. Protein sequence: CSVEGPEGTQYF.

The chain uses TRBV9 and TRBJ2-4; the match to TRBD1 covers 8 bases. The closer fit of TRBJ2-7 to the DNA end suggests the J call may be wrong. The CDR3 spans 15 residues. Germline assignment: CDR1 SGDLS and CDR2 YYNGEE. The CDR3: CASSPWTGLTYEQYF. Here the CDR3 DNA reads TGTGCCAGCAGCCCCTGGACAGGGCTTACCTACGAGCAGTACTTC.

The V gene is TRBV2, the J gene TRBJ1-4; tentative D call: TRBD1 (6 bases). From germline, CDR1 is SNHLY and CDR2 FYNNEI. CDR3 length: 14 amino acids. Trimming left V 8 bases short and J 8 bases short, with 18 bases between. The CDR3 DNA reads as TGTGCCAGCGTGCAGGGGAGGGGCGGGGAAAAACTGTTTTTT. It is translated as CASVQGRGGEKLFF.

J is TRBJ2-4 and V is TRBV20-1; D remains unclear. The end of the DNA fits TRBJ2-7 better, so the J call may be wrong. Germline lookup yields CDR1 DFQATT and CDR2 SNEGSKA (reference sequence). This CDR3 spans 12 amino acids. CDR3 sequence: CSAPIGYLEQYF. The CDR3, as DNA: TGCAGTGCCCCCATTGGGTATCTCGAGCAGTACTTC.

This sequence joins TRBV7-8 and TRBJ2-5; D is possibly TRBD1 (6 bases). The CDR3 runs 15 residues. The V gene lost 5 bases and the J gene lost 2 bases, with 15 bases spanning the gap. The germline V gene has CDR1 SGHVS and CDR2 FQNEAQ. CDR3 sequence (DNA): TGTGCCAGCAGCCAGGAAACAGGGTGGCAAGAGACCCAGTACTTC. Amino acid sequence: CASSQETGWQETQYF.

The chain couples TRBV7-9 to TRBJ2-3, with D uncertain. The CDR3 is 14 amino acids. Germline values: CDR1 SEHNR, CDR2 FQNEAQ (reference sequence). The V and J ends lost 1 base and 2 bases respectively, with 7 bases between them. The CDR3 DNA is TGTGCCAGCAGCTTAGTCCCAGCCACAGATACGCAGTATTTT. Protein: CASSLVPATDTQYF.